This T cell receptor (beta chain) emerged from a study of blood T cell repertoires in COVID-19. Profiled with immunoSEQ multiplex PCR; TCRdb holds only in-frame clones, not every one. The sample includes about 370,000 clones, 80% to 95% of them seen just once. A PCR-confirmed or clinician-diagnosed COVID-19 case had contacted exposed participants within 2 weeks of entry. The V segment lost 4 bases and the J segment 8 bases; nucleotides outside the gene matches: 15. CDR1 and CDR2 from the germline V gene are SGHRS and YFSETQ. This CDR3 is 16 amino acids long. The sequence was collected from a woman between 40 and 50 years old who had been exposed to COVID-19. The chain is built from TRBV5-1 and TRBJ1-2; 9 nucleotides match TRBD1. Sequencing used PBMCs or T cells enriched from blood (not recorded which). The CDR3 DNA reads TGCGCCAGCAGCGCCCCTACTGGGACAGGGCTTGAGGGCTACACCTTC. This sequence encodes CASSAPTGTGLEGYTF.